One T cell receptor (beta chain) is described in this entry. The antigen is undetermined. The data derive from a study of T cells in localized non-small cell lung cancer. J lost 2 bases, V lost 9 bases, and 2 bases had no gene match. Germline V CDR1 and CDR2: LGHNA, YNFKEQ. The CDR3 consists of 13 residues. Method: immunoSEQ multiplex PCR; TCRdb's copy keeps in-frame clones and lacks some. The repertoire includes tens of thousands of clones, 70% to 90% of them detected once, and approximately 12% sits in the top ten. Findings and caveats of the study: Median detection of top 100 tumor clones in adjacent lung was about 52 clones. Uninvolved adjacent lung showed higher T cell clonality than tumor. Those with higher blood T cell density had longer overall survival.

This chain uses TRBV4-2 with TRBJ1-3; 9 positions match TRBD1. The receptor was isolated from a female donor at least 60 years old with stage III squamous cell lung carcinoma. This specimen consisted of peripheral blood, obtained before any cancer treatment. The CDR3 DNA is TGTGCCAGTAGGACAGGGGCTGGAAACACCATATATTTT. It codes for CASRTGAGNTIYF.